This TCR beta chain came from a study of T-cell memory formation after mild COVID-19. From germline, CDR1 is SGDLS and CDR2 YYNGEE. V was clipped by 3 bases and J by 5 bases, with 10 bases between them. The CDR3 length is 13 residues. For this clonotype: Its cognate antigen is unknown.

Notes on the study in general: Still unconfirmed is whether the second-wave clones peaking on day 37 recognized SARS-CoV-2. The pre-infection memory compartment contained some responding clones, suggesting cross-reactive memory joined.

TCRdb fed the 5' RACE reads into MiXCR, producing one record per CDR3 protein. The sample shows approximately 250,000 distinct CDR3 sequences, over 15% of them seen only once. Input material: PBMCs or a T cell subset sorted from them (not recorded which). The chain employs TRBV9 and TRBJ2-3; D gene uncertain. The clonotype originates from a man aged 18 to 29 who had mild COVID-19 (a few samples of this study predate the infection). Cell type and time point are not known. CDR3 coding DNA: TGTGCCAGCAGCGCAAGACTCATAGATACGCAGTATTTT. Encoded protein: CASSARLIDTQYF.